The 6 T cell receptor beta chains reported below all come from one sample, sequenced in a study of Ad26.COV2.S vaccination and SARS-CoV-2 variants (dated by TCRdb to about 2021). The meaning of the sample's treatment or condition label: around 19 received Ad26.COV2.S at low or high dose, single or two shots; several received placebo; per-sample allocation not given. For vaccine and placebo recipients, the sequenced repertoires came from samples collected on day 63 after the first injection. The library was obtained by the immunoSEQ multiplex PCR assay. Entries here come from immuneACCESS through TCRdb and include only in-frame sequences with V and J called. Some clones fail to appear in such tables; in the studies checked, an unresolved V gene covers under half of the shortfall, and the cause of the remainder is unknown. The sample has about 680,000 clones on record, around 92% of them singletons. Clones ranked in the top ten supply roughly 1.5% of the sample.

The material was peripheral blood, obtained in a trial of Ad26.COV2.S vaccine versus placebo. These TCRs come from a person aged 18-60 years who received the Ad26.COV2.S COVID-19 vaccine or a placebo.

The J gene is TRBJ1-1, the V gene TRBV5-1; TRBD1 matches 8 bases. Germline CDR1 SGHRS, CDR2 YFSETQ. J lost 4 bases, V lost 4 bases, and 3 bases had no gene match. There are 13 residues in the CDR3. The CDR3 here is CASSRQGTTEAFF. Written as DNA, the CDR3 is TGCGCCAGCAGCCGACAGGGGACCACTGAAGCTTTCTTT.

The V gene is TRBV11-2, the J gene TRBJ2-7, with 8 bases aligning to TRBD1. The CDR3 has 15 amino acids. V shed 1 base and J 3 bases; nucleotides not matched to a gene: 5. Looked up from germline, CDR1 is SGHAT and CDR2 is FQNNGV. The CDR3 loop reads CASSLAGQGHYEQYF. CDR3 DNA: TGTGCCAGCAGCTTAGCCGGACAGGGCCACTACGAGCAGTACTTC.

V and J are TRBV7-9 and TRBJ1-3; D unresolved. Trimming stripped 11 bases from V and 0 bases from J, with 17 bases between. CDR1 is SEHNR and CDR2 is FQNEAQ in the germline V gene (reference sequence). There are 15 residues in the CDR3. CDR3 sequence reads: CAGSVVPTSGNTIYF. DNA of the CDR3: TGTGCCGGTTCCGTCGTCCCGACCTCTGGAAACACCATATATTTT.

V and J are TRBV12-3 or TRBV12-4 and TRBJ1-5, with D possibly being TRBD1 (5 bases). Trimming stripped 5 bases from V and 6 bases from J, with 11 bases between. The CDR3 spans 13 residues. The CDR3 loop reads CASSPGEAQPQHF. The CDR3 DNA reads TGTGCCAGCAGTCCGGGGGAGGCTCAGCCCCAGCATTTT.

This clone was detected only once. CDR3 sequence reads: CAWSGGSSYNEQFF. CDR3 in DNA: TGTGCCTGGAGTGGAGGCAGCTCCTACAATGAGCAGTTCTTC. The rearrangement uses TRBV30 and TRBJ2-1; D is ambiguous. The length of the CDR3 is 14 residues. Germline loops: CDR1 GTSNPN, CDR2 SVGIG (reference sequence). V gave up 1 base and J gave up 0 bases, with 7 bases separating them.

This chain links TRBV10-3 with TRBJ2-1; 11 bases are a match to TRBD2. In germline, CDR1 is ENHRY, CDR2 SYGVKD. The V gene end was trimmed by 6 bases and the J gene end by 1 base; junction bases not matched to a gene: 20. The CDR3 is 21 residues long. CDR3 bases: TGTGCCATCAGGGGGGACCCTGGGACTAGCGGAGGGGCGAGGTCCTACAATGAGCAGTTCTTC. Amino acid sequence: CAIRGDPGTSGGARSYNEQFF.